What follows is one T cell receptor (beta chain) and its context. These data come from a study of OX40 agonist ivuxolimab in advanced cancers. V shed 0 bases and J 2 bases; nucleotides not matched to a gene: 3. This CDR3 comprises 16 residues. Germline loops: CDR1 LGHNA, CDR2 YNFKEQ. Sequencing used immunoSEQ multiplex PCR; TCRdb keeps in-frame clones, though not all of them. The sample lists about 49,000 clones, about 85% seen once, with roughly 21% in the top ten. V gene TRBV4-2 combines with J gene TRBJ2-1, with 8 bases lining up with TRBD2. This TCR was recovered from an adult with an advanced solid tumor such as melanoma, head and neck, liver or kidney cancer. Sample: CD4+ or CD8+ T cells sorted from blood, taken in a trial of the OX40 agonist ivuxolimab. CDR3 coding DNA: TGTGCCAGCAGCCAAGAGGGGACTAGGCCCTACAATGAGCAGTTCTTC. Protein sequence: CASSQEGTRPYNEQFF.